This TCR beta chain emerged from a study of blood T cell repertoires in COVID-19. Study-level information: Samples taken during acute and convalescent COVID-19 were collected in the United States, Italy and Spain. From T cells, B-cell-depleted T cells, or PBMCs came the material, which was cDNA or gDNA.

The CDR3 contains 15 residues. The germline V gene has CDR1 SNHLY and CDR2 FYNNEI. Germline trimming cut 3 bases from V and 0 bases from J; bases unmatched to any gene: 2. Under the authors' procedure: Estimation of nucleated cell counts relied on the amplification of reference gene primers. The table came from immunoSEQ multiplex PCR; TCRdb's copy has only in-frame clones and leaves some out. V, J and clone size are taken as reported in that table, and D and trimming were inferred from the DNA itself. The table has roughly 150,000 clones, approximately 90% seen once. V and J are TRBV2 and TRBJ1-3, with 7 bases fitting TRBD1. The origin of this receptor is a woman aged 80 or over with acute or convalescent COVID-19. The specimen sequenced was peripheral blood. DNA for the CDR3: TGTGCCAGCAGTGAGGGACAGATCTCTGGAAACACCATATATTTT. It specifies CASSEGQISGNTIYF.